This T cell receptor (beta chain) was retrieved from a study of blood T cell repertoires in COVID-19. Study information: The study drew acute and convalescent COVID-19 samples from the United States, Italy and Spain.

The length of the CDR3 is 9 residues. Comment on this clone: At one end the junction does not follow the germline gene, possibly because of a read error.

Generated by immunoSEQ multiplex PCR, the TCRdb table keeps only in-frame clones and is missing some. The sample contains 200,000 to 250,000 clones, around four fifths of which appear only once. The sequence came from a man in his forties or fifties with active or convalescent COVID-19. Sequencing input: peripheral blood. This chain links TRBV23-1 with TRBJ2-1; D remains ambiguous. TRBV23-1 falls under the ORF class, with uncertain function. The CDR3 here is CASSQSSIF. CDR3 coding DNA: TGCGCCAGCAGTCAATCTAGCATCTTC.